This note documents a single T cell receptor beta chain sequence. Its target is unknown. The data belong to a study of T cell repertoires in cytomegalovirus infection. Study as a whole: It was recently identified HLA-C-restricted and well-studied HLA-B-restricted CMV epitopes that the study used. Study-level results: The study identified carriers of CMV plus the relevant HLA from cumulative public TCR beta family frequency.

The CDR3 runs 16 residues. Germline assignment: CDR1 SGDLS and CDR2 YYNGEE. Trimming cost V 0 bases and J 6 bases; bases outside gene matches: 7. TCRdb processed the reads anew with MiXCR; each CDR3 protein has one entry. The repertoire holds about a million distinct CDR3 sequences, with approximately 31% as singletons. The sequenced sample was cultured CD8+ T cells from PBMCs, obtained from culture after CMV antigen stimulation. The V call is TRBV9, the J call TRBJ2-1, with 9 positions matching TRBD2. The receptor was derived from a human donor in good health (CMV status not recorded). Some clones in this sample may be carry-over from other donors' samples. The CDR3 here is CASSVAGTSSGNEQFF. Here the CDR3 DNA reads TGTGCCAGCAGCGTAGCTGGGACTAGCTCTGGCAATGAGCAGTTCTTC.